The 18 T cell receptor beta chains reported below all come from one sample, sequenced in a study of spatial heterogeneity in lung cancer. The time point denotes: sample taken at primary tumor resection. Study-level findings and limits: Counts of expanded intratumoral alpha and beta TCRs tracked tumor mutation counts.

TCRdb itself ran the 5' RACE reads through MiXCR, one entry per CDR3 protein. Of roughly 9,000 distinct CDR3 sequences in the sample, around 6.3% were seen once. These receptors lack a known antigen. Source: lung tumor tissue, taken at surgery. These receptors came from a male donor with early-stage non-small cell lung cancer.

This clonotype appeared many times. The V gene is TRBV7-9, the J gene TRBJ2-7; 11 bases are shared with TRBD1. From germline, CDR1 is SEHNR and CDR2 FQNEAQ (reference sequence). The CDR3 is 15 amino acids. Trimming took 5 bases from V and 4 from J; bases not matched to a gene: 7. CDR3 in amino acids: CASSHRDRGGYEQYF. The CDR3 DNA reads as TGTGCCAGCAGCCACCGGGACAGGGGGGGGTACGAGCAGTACTTC. Together with reference TRBV7-9 and TRBJ2-7, the CDR3 gives the full variable domain: DTGVSQNPRHKITKRGQNVTFRCDPISEHNRLYWYRQTLGQGPEFLTYFQNEAQLEKSRLLSDRFSAERPKGSFSTLEIQRTEQGDSAMYLCASSHRDRGGYEQYFGPGTRLTVT.

The table lists this clonotype with many counts. The rearrangement uses TRBV6-2 or TRBV6-3 and TRBJ1-5, with TRBD1 as a possible D gene (5 bases). CDR1 and CDR2 (germline): MNHEY, SVGEGT. The CDR3 consists of 15 residues. V lost 2 bases, J lost 2 bases, and 10 bases lay in between. CDR3 coding DNA: TGTGCCAGCAGTTACGGGGGAAGCCGCAATCAGCCCCAGCATTTT. Amino acid sequence: CASSYGGSRNQPQHF.

Ten or more counts support this clonotype. The V call is TRBV28, the J call TRBJ2-3; perhaps TRBD2 as D (7 bases). Trimming removed 5 bases from V and 3 bases from J, with 21 bases in between. The CDR3 runs 17 residues. Germline values: CDR1 MDHEN, CDR2 SYDVKM. The CDR3, as DNA: TGTGCCAGCAGTCCCGGGGGGCCCTTAGGGCTTACAGATACGCAGTATTTT. Translation gives CASSPGGPLGLTDTQYF.

This clonotype was recorded at least ten times. The gene calls are TRBV20-1 and TRBJ1-5; possible D gene TRBD1, 5 bases. With 3 bases removed from V and 0 bases from J, the gap between germline ends came to 9 bases. CDR1 and CDR2 from the germline V gene are DFQATT and SNEGSKA (reference sequence). The CDR3 has 14 amino acids. CDR3 amino acids: CSASRDVSNQPQHF. The DNA for the CDR3 is TGCAGTGCTAGCCGGGACGTTAGCAATCAGCCCCAGCATTTT.

In its sample, this clonotype was seen many times. The chain is built from TRBV20-1 and TRBJ1-4, with 11 bases fitting TRBD1. This CDR3 comprises 15 residues. Germline assignment: CDR1 DFQATT and CDR2 SNEGSKA (reference sequence). V lost 0 bases, J lost 7 bases, and 4 bases stayed unmatched. The CDR3 DNA follows: TGCAGTGCTAGAGACGGACAGGGGGCTGGTGAAAAACTGTTTTTT. It yields the protein CSARDGQGAGEKLFF.

The chain links TRBV5-8 to TRBJ1-1, with D perhaps TRBD1 (6 bases). Germline V lookup: CDR1 SGHTS, CDR2 YDEGEE. The CDR3 consists of 16 residues. Trimming removed 2 bases at V and 4 bases at J, with 18 bases between. CDR3 amino acids: CASSFNLGGKGTEAFF. The CDR3, as DNA: TGTGCCAGCAGCTTTAATCTCGGGGGCAAGGGCACTGAAGCTTTCTTT.

This clonotype was counted many times. The V call is TRBV7-9, the J call TRBJ1-6, with TRBD1 matching over 9 bases. Germline CDR1 reads SEHNR; CDR2 reads FQNEAQ (reference sequence). The CDR3 covers 14 residues. V trimming: 5 bases; J trimming: 10 bases; junction bases outside the gene matches: 6. The chain's CDR3 is CASSTGTGLSPLHF. CDR3 nucleotide sequence: TGTGCCAGCAGCACCGGGACAGGGCTATCACCCCTCCACTTT.

In this sample, this clonotype turned up a few times. The chain employs TRBV7-2 and TRBJ2-1; 10 bases align to TRBD2. There are 15 residues in the CDR3. Germline V gene data show CDR1 as SGHTA and CDR2 as FQGNSA. J gave up 8 bases and V 5 bases, and 9 bases lay outside the gene matches. The CDR3 is CASSPNSGGADEQFF. As DNA, the CDR3 is TGTGCCAGCAGCCCAAACAGCGGGGGGGCTGATGAGCAGTTCTTC.

The chain is built from TRBV11-2 and TRBJ2-3, with 16 bases that match TRBD2. There are 18 residues in the CDR3. Germline V gives CDR1 SGHAT, CDR2 FQNNGV. With 5 bases clipped from V and 2 bases from J, the junction kept 7 bases outside the gene matches. The CDR3 nucleotides read TGTGCCAGCAGCCCCCCGGGACTAGCGGGGGGGTCCACAGATACGCAGTATTTT. It codes for CASSPPGLAGGSTDTQYF.

This clonotype has just a few counts. J is TRBJ2-3 and V is TRBV6-5, with D possibly TRBD1 on 6 matching bases. In germline, CDR1 is MNHEY, CDR2 SVGAGI. V was trimmed by 5 bases and J by 2 bases, leaving 14 bases between them. CDR3 length equals 15 residues. This CDR3 reads CASSLRNRATDTQYF. CDR3 DNA: TGTGCCAGCAGTCTCCGAAACAGGGCCACAGATACGCAGTATTTT.

This clonotype was recorded many times. The chain employs TRBV5-4 and TRBJ1-5; D is possibly TRBD1 (6 bases). V gave up 0 bases and J gave up 6 bases, with 13 bases separating them. The CDR3 extends over 15 amino acids. The germline V gene has CDR1 SGHNT and CDR2 YYREEE (reference sequence). CDR3 loop: CASSLDRVVPQPQHF. The CDR3 coding sequence is TGTGCCAGCAGCTTGGACAGGGTCGTTCCTCAGCCCCAGCATTTT.

This clonotype was detected ten times or more. This rearrangement joins TRBV7-2 to TRBJ2-1; perhaps TRBD2 as D (6 bases). V was trimmed by 1 base and J by 0 bases, leaving 10 bases between them. The CDR3 consists of 16 residues. Germline lookup yields CDR1 SGHTA and CDR2 FQGNSA. The CDR3 spells CASSLGGDSSYNEQFF. CDR3 DNA: TGTGCCAGCAGCTTAGGAGGGGACTCCTCCTACAATGAGCAGTTCTTC.

Judged by abundance, this clonotype is medium-sized (0.01 to 0.1%). The chain recombines TRBV24-1 with TRBJ2-2, with D maybe TRBD1 (6 bases). The ends were cut back, 0 bases at V and 5 bases at J, with 12 bases in the middle. The CDR3 has 16 residues. From germline, CDR1 is KGHDR and CDR2 SFDVKD. CDR3 amino acids: CATSDLDNRDTGELFF. CDR3 sequence (DNA): TGTGCCACCAGTGATTTGGACAACAGGGATACCGGGGAGCTGTTTTTT.

This clonotype was seen at least ten times. J is TRBJ1-4 and V is TRBV5-1, with D perhaps matching TRBD1 (5 bases). This CDR3 is 14 amino acids long. Trimming shortened V by 0 bases and J by 7 bases, and 10 bases separated the two germline ends. Germline V CDR1 and CDR2: SGHRS, YFSETQ. In DNA, the CDR3 is TGCGCCAGCAGCTTGGTCGGGGCGGTTGAAAAACTGTTTTTT. Translating it yields CASSLVGAVEKLFF.

This clonotype is labeled medium-sized. V is TRBV7-9 and J is TRBJ1-1; 9 nucleotides match TRBD1. Germline loops: CDR1 SEHNR, CDR2 FQNEAQ (reference sequence). This CDR3 contains 15 residues. V shed 0 bases and J 3 bases; nucleotides not matched to a gene: 2. The DNA of the CDR3 is TGTGCCAGCAGCTTAGCGGGACAGGGACACACTGAAGCTTTCTTT. Translating gives CASSLAGQGHTEAFF.

In this sample, this clonotype turned up many times. The chain is built from TRBV7-9 and TRBJ1-2; D is perhaps TRBD1 (6 bases). There are 13 residues in the CDR3. V gave up 4 bases and J gave up 4 bases, with 10 bases separating them. The germline V gene has CDR1 SEHNR and CDR2 FQNEAQ (reference sequence). CDR3 region: CASSSDRFYGYTF. The CDR3, as DNA: TGTGCCAGCAGCTCCGACAGGTTCTATGGCTACACCTTC.

This clonotype was observed a few times. V usage is TRBV5-4 and J usage is TRBJ2-3; D tentatively fits TRBD1 or TRBD2 (6 bases each). Trimming pared 4 bases from V and 2 bases from J, leaving 11 bases between. Germline values: CDR1 SGHNT, CDR2 YYREEE (reference sequence). CDR3 length equals 14 residues. The CDR3 sequence is CASSIQGLTDTQYF. The CDR3, as DNA: TGTGCCAGCAGCATACAGGGACTCACAGATACGCAGTATTTT. The full variable domain, its missing parts supplied by reference TRBV5-4 and TRBJ2-3, is ETGVTQSPTHLIKTRGQQVTLRCSSQSGHNTVSWYQQALGQGPQFIFQYYREEENGRGNFPPRFSGLQFPNYSSELNVNALELDDSALYLCASSIQGLTDTQYFGPGTRLTVL.

This clonotype was recorded a few times. V usage is TRBV11-2 and J usage is TRBJ2-1, with 8 bases that match TRBD2. The CDR3 covers 16 residues. V trimming: 4 bases; J trimming: 2 bases; junction bases outside the gene matches: 7. Per germline, CDR1 SGHAT and CDR2 FQNNGV. DNA of the CDR3: TGTGCCAGCAGCTCTTTCGGGACTAGGGCCTACAATGAGCAGTTCTTC. Amino acid sequence: CASSSFGTRAYNEQFF.